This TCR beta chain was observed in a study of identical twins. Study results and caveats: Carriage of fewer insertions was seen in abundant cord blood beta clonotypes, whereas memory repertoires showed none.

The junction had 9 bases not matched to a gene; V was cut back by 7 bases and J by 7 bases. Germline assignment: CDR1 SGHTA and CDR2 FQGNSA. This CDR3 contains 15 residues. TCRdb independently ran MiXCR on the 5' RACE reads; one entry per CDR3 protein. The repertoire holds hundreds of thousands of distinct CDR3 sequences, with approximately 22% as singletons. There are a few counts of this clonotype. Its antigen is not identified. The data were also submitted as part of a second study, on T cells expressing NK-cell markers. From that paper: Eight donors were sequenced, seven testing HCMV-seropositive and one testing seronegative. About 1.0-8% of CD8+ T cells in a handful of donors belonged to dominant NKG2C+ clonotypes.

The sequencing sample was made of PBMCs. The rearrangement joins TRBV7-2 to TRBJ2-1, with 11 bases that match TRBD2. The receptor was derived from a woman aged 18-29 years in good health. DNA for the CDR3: TGTGCCAGCACCTTGACTAGCGGGGTGGAGAATGAGCAGTTCTTC. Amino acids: CASTLTSGVENEQFF.